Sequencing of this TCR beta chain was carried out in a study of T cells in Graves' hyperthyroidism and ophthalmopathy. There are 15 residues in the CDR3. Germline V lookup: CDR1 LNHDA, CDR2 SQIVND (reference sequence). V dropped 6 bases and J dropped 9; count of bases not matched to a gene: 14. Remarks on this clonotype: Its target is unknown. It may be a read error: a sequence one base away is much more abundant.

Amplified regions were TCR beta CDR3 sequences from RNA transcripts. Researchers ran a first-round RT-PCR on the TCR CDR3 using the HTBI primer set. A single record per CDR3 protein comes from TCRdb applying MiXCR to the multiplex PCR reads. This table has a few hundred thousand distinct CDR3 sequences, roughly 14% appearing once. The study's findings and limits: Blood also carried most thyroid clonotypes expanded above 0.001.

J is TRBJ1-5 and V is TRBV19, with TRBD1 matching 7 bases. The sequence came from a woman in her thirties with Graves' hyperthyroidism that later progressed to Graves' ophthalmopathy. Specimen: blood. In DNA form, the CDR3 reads TGTGCCAGTAGCTTGACAGGGTCCACCGATCGGCCCCAGCATTTT. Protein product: CASSLTGSTDRPQHF.